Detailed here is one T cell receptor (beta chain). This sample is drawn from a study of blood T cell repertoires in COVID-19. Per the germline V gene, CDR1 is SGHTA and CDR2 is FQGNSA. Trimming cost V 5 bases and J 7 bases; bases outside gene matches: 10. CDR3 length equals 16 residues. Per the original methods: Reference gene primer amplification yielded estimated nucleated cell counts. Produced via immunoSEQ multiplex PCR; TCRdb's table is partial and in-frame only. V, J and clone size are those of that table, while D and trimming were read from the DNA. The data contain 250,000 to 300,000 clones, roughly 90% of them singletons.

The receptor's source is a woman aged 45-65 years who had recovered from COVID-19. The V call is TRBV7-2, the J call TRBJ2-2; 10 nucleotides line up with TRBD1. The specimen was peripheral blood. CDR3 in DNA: TGTGCCAGCAGCCCCTTTTTGGACAGGGGGTACGGGGAGCTGTTTTTT. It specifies CASSPFLDRGYGELFF.